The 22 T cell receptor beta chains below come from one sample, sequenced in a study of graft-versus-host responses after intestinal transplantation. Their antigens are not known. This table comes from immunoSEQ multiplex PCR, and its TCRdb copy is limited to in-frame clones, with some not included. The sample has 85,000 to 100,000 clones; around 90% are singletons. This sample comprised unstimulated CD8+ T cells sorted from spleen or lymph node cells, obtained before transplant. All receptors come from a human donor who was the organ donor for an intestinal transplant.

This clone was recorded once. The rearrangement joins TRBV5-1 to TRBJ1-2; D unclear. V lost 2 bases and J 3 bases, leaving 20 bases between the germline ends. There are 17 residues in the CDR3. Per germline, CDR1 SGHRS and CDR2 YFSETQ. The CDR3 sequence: CASSFFGGNRGYYGYTF. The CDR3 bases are TGCGCCAGCAGCTTTTTCGGTGGTAACCGGGGTTACTATGGCTACACCTTC.

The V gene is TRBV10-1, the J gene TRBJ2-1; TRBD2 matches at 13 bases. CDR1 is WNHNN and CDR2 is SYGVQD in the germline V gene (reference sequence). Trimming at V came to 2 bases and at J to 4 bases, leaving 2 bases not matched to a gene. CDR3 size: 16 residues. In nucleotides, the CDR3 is TGCGCCAGCAGTGAGACTAGCGGGGGGGCGTACAATGAGCAGTTCTTC. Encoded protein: CASSETSGGAYNEQFF.

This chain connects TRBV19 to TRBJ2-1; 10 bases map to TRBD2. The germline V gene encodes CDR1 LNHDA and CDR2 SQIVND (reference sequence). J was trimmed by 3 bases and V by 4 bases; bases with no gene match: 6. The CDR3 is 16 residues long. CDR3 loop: CASSTSGGPIYNEQFF. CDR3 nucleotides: TGTGCCAGTAGTACTAGCGGGGGCCCCATCTACAATGAGCAGTTCTTC.

The CDR3 protein is CASNPYRGGNNEQFF. DNA of the CDR3: TGTGCCAGCAACCCTTATAGGGGGGGTAACAATGAGCAGTTCTTC. The J gene is TRBJ2-1, the V gene TRBV5-6, with a possible D match to TRBD2 (7 bases). With 6 bases removed from V and 5 bases from J, the gap between germline ends came to 18 bases. The CDR3 loop spans 15 amino acids. Germline CDR1 and CDR2: SGHDT and YYEEEE. The full variable domain, rest sourced from reference TRBV5-6 and TRBJ2-1, is DAGVTQSPTHLIKTRGQQVTLRCSPKSGHDTVSWYQQALGQGPQFIFQYYEEEERQRGNFPDRFSGHQFPNYSSELNVNALLLGDSALYLCASNPYRGGNNEQFFGPGTRLTVL.

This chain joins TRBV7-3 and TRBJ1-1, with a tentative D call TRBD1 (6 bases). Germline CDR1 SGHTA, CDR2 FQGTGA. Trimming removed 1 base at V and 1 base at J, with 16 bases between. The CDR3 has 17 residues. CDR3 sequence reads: CASSLIGLLGQNTEAFF. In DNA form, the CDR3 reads TGTGCCAGCAGCTTAATTGGTTTGTTGGGACAGAACACTGAAGCTTTCTTT.

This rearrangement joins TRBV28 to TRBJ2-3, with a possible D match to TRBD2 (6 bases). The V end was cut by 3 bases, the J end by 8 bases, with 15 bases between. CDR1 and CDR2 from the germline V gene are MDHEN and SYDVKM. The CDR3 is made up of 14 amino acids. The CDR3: CASSFLETSLTQYF. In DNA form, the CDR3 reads TGTGCCAGCAGTTTCCTCGAGACTAGTCTTACGCAGTATTTT.

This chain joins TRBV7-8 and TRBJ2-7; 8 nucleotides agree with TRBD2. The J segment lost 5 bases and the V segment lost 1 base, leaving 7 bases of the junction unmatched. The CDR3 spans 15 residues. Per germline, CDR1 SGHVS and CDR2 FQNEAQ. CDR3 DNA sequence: TGTGCCAGCAGCTTAGGGACTAGCCCCAGGGACGAGCAGTACTTC. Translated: CASSLGTSPRDEQYF.

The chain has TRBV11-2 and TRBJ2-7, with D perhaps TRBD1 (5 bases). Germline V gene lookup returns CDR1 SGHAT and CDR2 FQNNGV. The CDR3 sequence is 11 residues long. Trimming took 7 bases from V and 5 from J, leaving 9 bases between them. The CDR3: CASTLGDEQYF. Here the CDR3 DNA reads TGTGCCAGCACTCTAGGGGACGAGCAGTACTTC.

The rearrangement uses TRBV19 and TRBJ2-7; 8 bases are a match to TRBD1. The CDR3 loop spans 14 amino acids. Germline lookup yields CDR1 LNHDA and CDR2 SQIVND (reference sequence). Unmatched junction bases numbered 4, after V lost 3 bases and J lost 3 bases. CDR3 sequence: CASSIGQGHYEQYF. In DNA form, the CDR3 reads TGTGCCAGTAGTATTGGACAGGGACACTACGAGCAGTACTTC.

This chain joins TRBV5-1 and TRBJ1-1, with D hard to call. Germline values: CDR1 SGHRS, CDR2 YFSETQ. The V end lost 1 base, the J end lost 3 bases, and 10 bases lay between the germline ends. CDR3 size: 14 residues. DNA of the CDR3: TGCGCCAGCAGCTTGAAGGCAGGCGACACTGAAGCTTTCTTT. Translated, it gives CASSLKAGDTEAFF.

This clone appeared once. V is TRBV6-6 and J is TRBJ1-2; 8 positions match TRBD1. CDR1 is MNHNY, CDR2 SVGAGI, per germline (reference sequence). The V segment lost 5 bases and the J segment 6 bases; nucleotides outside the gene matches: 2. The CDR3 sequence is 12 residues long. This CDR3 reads CASSPDRDGYTF. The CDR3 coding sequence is TGTGCCAGCAGTCCGGACAGGGATGGCTACACCTTC.

The DNA for the CDR3 is TGTGCCAGCAGCAGCTGGACAGAAATGAACACTGAAGCTTTCTTT. It translates to CASSSWTEMNTEAFF. The rearrangement joins TRBV4-2 to TRBJ1-1; a weak D match, TRBD1 (6 bases). From germline, CDR1 is LGHNA and CDR2 YNFKEQ. Trimming shortened V by 5 bases and J by 0 bases, and 13 bases separated the two germline ends. The CDR3 extends over 15 amino acids.

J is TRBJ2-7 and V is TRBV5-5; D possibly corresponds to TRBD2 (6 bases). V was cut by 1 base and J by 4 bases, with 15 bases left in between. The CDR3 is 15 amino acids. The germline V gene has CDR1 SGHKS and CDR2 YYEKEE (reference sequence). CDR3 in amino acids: CASSLFAGPGYEQYF. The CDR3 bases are TGTGCCAGCAGCTTGTTTGCGGGGCCGGGGTACGAGCAGTACTTC.

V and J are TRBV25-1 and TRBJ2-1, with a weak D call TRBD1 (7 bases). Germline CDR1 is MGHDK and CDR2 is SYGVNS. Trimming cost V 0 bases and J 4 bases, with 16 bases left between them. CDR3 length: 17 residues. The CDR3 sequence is CASSEYLARDRYNEQFF. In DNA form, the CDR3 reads TGTGCCAGCAGTGAATATTTGGCGCGGGACAGATACAATGAGCAGTTCTTC.

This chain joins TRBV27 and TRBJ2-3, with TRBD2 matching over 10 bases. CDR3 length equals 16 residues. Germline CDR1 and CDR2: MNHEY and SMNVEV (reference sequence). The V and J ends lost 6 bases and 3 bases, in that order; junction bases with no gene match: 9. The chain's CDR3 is CASSHLSGRVTDTQYF. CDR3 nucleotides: TGTGCCAGCAGCCACCTGAGCGGGAGGGTAACAGATACGCAGTATTTT.

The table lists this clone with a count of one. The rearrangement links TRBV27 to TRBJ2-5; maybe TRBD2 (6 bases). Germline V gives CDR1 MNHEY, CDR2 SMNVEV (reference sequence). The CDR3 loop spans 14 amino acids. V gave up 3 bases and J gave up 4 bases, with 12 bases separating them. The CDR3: CASSFSSVSETQYF. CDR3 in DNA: TGTGCCAGCAGTTTCTCTAGCGTGTCAGAGACCCAGTACTTC.

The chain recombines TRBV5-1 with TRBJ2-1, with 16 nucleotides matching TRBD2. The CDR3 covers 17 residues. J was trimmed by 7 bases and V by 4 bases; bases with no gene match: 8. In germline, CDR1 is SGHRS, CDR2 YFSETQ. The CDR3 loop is CASSPGTSGRAWNEQFF. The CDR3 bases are TGCGCCAGCAGCCCCGGGACTAGCGGGAGGGCGTGGAATGAGCAGTTCTTC.

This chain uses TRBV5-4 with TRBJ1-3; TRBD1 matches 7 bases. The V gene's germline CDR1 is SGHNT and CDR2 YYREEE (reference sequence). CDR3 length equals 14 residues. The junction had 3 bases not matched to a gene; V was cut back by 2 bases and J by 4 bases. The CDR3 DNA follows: TGTGCCAGCAGCTTACAAGGGGGCGGAAACACCATATATTTT. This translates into CASSLQGGGNTIYF.

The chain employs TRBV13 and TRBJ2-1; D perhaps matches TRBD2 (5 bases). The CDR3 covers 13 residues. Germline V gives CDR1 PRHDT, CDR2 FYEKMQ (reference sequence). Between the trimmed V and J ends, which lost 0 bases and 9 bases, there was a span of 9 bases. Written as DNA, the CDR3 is TGTGCCAGCAGCTTAGGACTGGCGGGTGAGCAGTTCTTC. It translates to CASSLGLAGEQFF.

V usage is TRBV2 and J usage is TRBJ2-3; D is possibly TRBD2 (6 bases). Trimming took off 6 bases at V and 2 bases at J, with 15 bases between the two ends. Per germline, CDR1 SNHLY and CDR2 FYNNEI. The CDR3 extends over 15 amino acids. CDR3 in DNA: TGTGCCAGCAGCATATTCCGGGACTTCACAGATACGCAGTATTTT. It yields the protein CASSIFRDFTDTQYF.

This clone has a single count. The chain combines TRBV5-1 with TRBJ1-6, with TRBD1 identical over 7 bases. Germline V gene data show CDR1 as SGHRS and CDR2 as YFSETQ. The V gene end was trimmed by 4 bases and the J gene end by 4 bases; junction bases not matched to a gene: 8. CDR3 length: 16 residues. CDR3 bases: TGCGCCAGCAGCCGCTGCCTGACAGGGTATAATTCACCCCTCCACTTT. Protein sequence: CASSRCLTGYNSPLHF.

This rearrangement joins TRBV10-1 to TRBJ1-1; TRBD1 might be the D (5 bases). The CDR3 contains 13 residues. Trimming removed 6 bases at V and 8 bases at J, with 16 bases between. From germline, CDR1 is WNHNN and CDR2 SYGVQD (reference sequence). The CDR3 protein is CASRETGSAEAFF. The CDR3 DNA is TGCGCCAGCAGAGAAACAGGATCTGCCGAAGCTTTCTTT.